The 30 T cell receptor beta chains below were found in one sample sequenced in a study of tumor-infiltrating lymphocytes in glioblastoma multiforme. Three nested ARM-PCR rounds with V-beta and C-beta primers built TCRB libraries. TCRdb reprocessed the multiplex PCR reads via MiXCR and lists one record per CDR3 protein. The table shows almost 15,000 distinct CDR3 sequences, with 65% to 80% occurring only once. The sequencing sample was made of brain tumor tissue. The source of these receptors is a male donor with glioblastoma.

On this clonotype itself: It may be a read error: a sequence one base away is much more abundant. The chain employs TRBV2 and TRBJ2-3, with TRBD2 matching 7 bases. Germline CDR1 and CDR2: SNHLY and FYNNEI. This CDR3 is 16 amino acids long. With 6 bases clipped from V and 9 bases from J, the junction kept 18 bases outside the gene matches. This CDR3 is CASSQRGRAREETQYF. The CDR3 DNA is TGTGCCAGCAGCCAACGAGGGAGGGCCAGGGAAGAAACGCAGTATTTT. The full variable domain, rest sourced from reference TRBV2 and TRBJ2-3, is EPEVTQTPSHQVTQMGQEVILRCVPISNHLYFYWYRQILGQKVEFLVSFYNNEISEKSEIFDDQFSVERPDGSNFTLKIRSTKLEDSAMYFCASSQRGRAREETQYFGPGTRLTVL.

The chain carries TRBV12-3 or TRBV12-4 and TRBJ1-5; D possibly corresponds to TRBD1 (5 bases). Trimming cost V 3 bases and J 9 bases, with 12 bases left between them. The CDR3 has 13 residues. CDR3 DNA sequence: TGTGCCAGCAGTTTGGGGGGTGAAGGGCCCCAGCATTTT. Amino acids: CASSLGGEGPQHF.

In regard to this clonotype: A read error may produce the germline difference seen at one junction end. V and J are TRBV11-2 and TRBJ2-2; a weak D match, TRBD1 (6 bases). Germline V gives CDR1 SGHAT, CDR2 FQNNGV. The CDR3 extends over 15 amino acids. The CDR3 sequence: CASSLVQGHTGELSF. CDR3 DNA sequence: TGTGCCAGCAGCTTAGTACAGGGTCACACCGGGGAGCTGTCCTTT.

This clonotype was seen only a few times. This may be a read error: a much more frequent sequence differs by one nucleotide. This sequence joins TRBV24-1 and TRBJ2-3; possible D gene TRBD2, 5 bases. The length of the CDR3 is 15 residues. Germline-derived CDR1 and CDR2 are KGHDR and SFDVKD. Trimming took 4 bases from V and 4 from J, leaving 14 bases between them. CDR3 residues: CATSDPTYSADTQYF. CDR3 bases: TGTGCCACCAGTGACCCGACGTATAGCGCAGATACGCAGTATTTT.

Of note for this clonotype: The conserved phenylalanine or tryptophan is not found at the CDR3 terminus, so this likely reflects a read error. The rearrangement links TRBV11-2 to TRBJ2-1, with 9 bases that match TRBD2. Germline lookup yields CDR1 SGHAT and CDR2 FQNNGV. CDR3 length equals 14 residues. The V gene end was trimmed by 6 bases and the J gene end by 9 bases; junction bases not matched to a gene: 9. The CDR3 region is CASSPLAGGAEQFL. CDR3 sequence (DNA): TGTGCCAGCAGTCCCCTTGCGGGAGGGGCTGAGCAGTTCCTC.

V usage is TRBV12-3 or TRBV12-4 and J usage is TRBJ2-3; tentative D call: TRBD2 (6 bases). V gave up 2 bases and J gave up 6 bases, with 9 bases separating them. The CDR3 sequence is 13 residues long. CDR3 sequence (DNA): TGTGCCAGCAGTTTATCGGGAGCCGATACGCAGTATTTT. As protein: CASSLSGADTQYF.

A word on this clonotype: The junction differs from germline at one of its ends, possibly a read error. V usage is TRBV10-2 and J usage is TRBJ1-5, with TRBD1 matching over 8 bases. Germline V lookup: CDR1 WSHSY, CDR2 SAAADI. The CDR3 contains 15 residues. CDR3 in amino acids: CARRPLATGDQPQHF. CDR3 sequence (DNA): TGCGCCAGAAGACCCCTGGCGACAGGGGATCAGCCTCAGCATTTT.

In regard to this clonotype: One end of the junction does not line up with germline, which may come from a read error. The rearrangement joins TRBV6-1 to TRBJ2-3; either TRBD1 or TRBD2 may supply D (5 bases each). This CDR3 comprises 15 residues. CDR1 and CDR2 (germline): MNHNS, SASEGT. This CDR3 reads CVTRAGTDSTDMQYF. The CDR3 DNA is TGTGTCACCAGAGCCGGGACGGATAGCACAGATATGCAGTATTTT.

The J gene is TRBJ1-2, the V gene TRBV6-2 or TRBV6-3; possible D gene TRBD1, 5 bases. Germline lookup yields CDR1 MNHEY and CDR2 SVGEGT. Trimming took off 6 bases at V and 4 bases at J, with 18 bases between the two ends. The CDR3 covers 15 residues. CDR3: CASRSLGALGYGYTF. In DNA form, the CDR3 reads TGTGCCAGCAGGTCCCTCGGGGCGCTGGGCTATGGCTACACCTTC.

Of note for this clonotype: Here the CDR3 omits its conserved ending phenylalanine or tryptophan, so a read error is the likely source. This sequence joins TRBV5-5 and TRBJ2-5; D possibly matches TRBD1 or TRBD2 (6 bases each). The germline V gene has CDR1 SGHKS and CDR2 YYEKEE (reference sequence). The CDR3 contains 12 residues. Trimming took off 9 bases at V and 5 bases at J, with 14 bases between the two ends. The CDR3, as DNA: TGTGCCATCGGCTTGGGGGGCGAGACCCAGTACTCC. Encoded protein: CAIGLGGETQYS.

The chain couples TRBV4-1 to TRBJ1-1, with unresolved D. The CDR3 is made up of 13 amino acids. The V end lost 0 bases, the J end lost 5 bases, and 7 bases lay between the germline ends. Germline CDR1 reads MGHRA; CDR2 reads YSYEKL. This CDR3 reads CASSQDIATEAFF. The CDR3 DNA sequence: TGCGCCAGCAGCCAAGATATTGCTACTGAAGCTTTCTTT.

The rearrangement uses TRBV29-1 and TRBJ2-2; the D gene is possibly TRBD1 (6 bases). This CDR3 contains 17 residues. Germline V gene data show CDR1 as SQVTM and CDR2 as ANQGSEA. V was shortened by 2 bases and J by 0 bases, with 16 bases between the two germline ends. The CDR3 DNA reads TGCAGCGTTGAATGGGCAGGGGAATCGGCGAACACCGGGGAGCTGTTTTTT. Translated, it gives CSVEWAGESANTGELFF.

The J gene is TRBJ2-7, the V gene TRBV5-1; 9 nucleotides align to TRBD2. This CDR3 is built from 17 residues. After removal of 1 base from V and 7 bases from J, the junction contained 15 bases not matched to a gene. Germline CDR1 reads SGHRS; CDR2 reads YFSETQ. CDR3 coding DNA: TGCGCCAGCAGCTTGACAGATCTGGCGGGAGGGCTCCGGGAGCAGTACTTC. Translated, it gives CASSLTDLAGGLREQYF.

This clonotype was picked up one time. Compared with germline, one end of the junction differs, possibly owing to a read error. The chain recombines TRBV14 with TRBJ2-1, with unresolved D. This CDR3 is 14 amino acids long. CDR1 and CDR2 from the germline V gene are SGHDN and FVKESK. DNA for the CDR3: TGTGCCAGCAGCCAAGGTGTGCGTTACAATGAGCAGCTCTTC. Translating it yields CASSQGVRYNEQLF. The full variable domain, rest sourced from reference TRBV14 and TRBJ2-1, is EAGVTQFPSHSVIEKGQTVTLRCDPISGHDNLYWYRRVMGKEIKFLLHFVKESKQDESGMPNNRFLAERTGGTYSTLKVQPAELEDSGVYFCASSQGVRYNEQLFGPGTRLTVL.

On this clonotype: A much larger clone lies one base from this, so it may be a read error. J is TRBJ1-1 and V is TRBV11-2; D is ambiguous. CDR3 length: 14 residues. Germline CDR1 and CDR2: SGHAT and FQNNGV. The V end was cut by 5 bases, the J end by 1 base, with 11 bases between. The CDR3 DNA reads as TGTGCCAGCAGCCGTATGCAGTGGAACACTGAAGCTTTCTTT. Its protein is CASSRMQWNTEAFF.

The chain employs TRBV29-1 and TRBJ2-1, with D perhaps TRBD1 or TRBD2 (5 bases each). The J call is in doubt because the DNA end fits TRBJ2-3 better. CDR1 is SQVTM, CDR2 ANQGSEA, per germline. The CDR3 is 14 residues long. CDR3 sequence reads: CSTRDVSSYNEQYF. CDR3 DNA sequence: TGCAGCACTCGGGACGTGAGCTCCTACAATGAGCAGTATTTT.

Comments on this clonotype: The CDR3 does not end in the conserved phenylalanine or tryptophan, so this is likely a read error. In nucleotides, the CDR3 is TGCGCCAGCAGCTTGAGTACGGTAGCTGTGGCCAACGTCCTGACTATC. This codes for CASSLSTVAVANVLTI. The chain links TRBV5-1 to TRBJ2-6; D gene uncertain. V was cut by 1 base and J by 6 bases, with 14 bases left in between. The germline V gene has CDR1 SGHRS and CDR2 YFSETQ. The CDR3 sequence is 16 residues long.

The CDR3 nucleotides are TGTGCCAGCAGCTCCTCGGACAGACCAGATACGCAGTATTTT. Translating it yields CASSSSDRPDTQYF. The V and J genes are TRBV7-9 and TRBJ2-3; TRBD1 might be the D (6 bases). The V end lost 4 bases, the J end lost 4 bases, and 12 bases lay between the germline ends. This CDR3 is 14 amino acids long. Germline lookup yields CDR1 SEHNR and CDR2 FQNEAQ (reference sequence). The variable domain in full, completed from reference TRBV7-9 and TRBJ2-3, reads DTGVSQNPRHKITKRGQNVTFRCDPISEHNRLYWYRQTLGQGPEFLTYFQNEAQLEKSRLLSDRFSAERPKGSFSTLEIQRTEQGDSAMYLCASSSSDRPDTQYFGPGTRLTVL.

Worth noting for this clonotype: The CDR3 carries no conserved terminal phenylalanine or tryptophan, so it likely arises from a read error. The DNA is left out, because the CDR3 cannot be placed on it with certainty; the CDR3 is given as TCRdb lists it. This chain connects TRBV20-1 to TRBJ2-7; the DNA was not used to check the table's D call, TRBD2. A total of 12 residues make up the CDR3, ends included. Germline-derived CDR1 and CDR2 are DFQATT and SNEGSKA (reference sequence). CDR3 region: CSAKRWRDERYS.

Details on this clonotype: The junction departs from germline at one end; a sequencing error may be responsible. CDR3 sequence (DNA): TGCGCCAGCAGGCAAGATGCTTCCATTGCAATTAATGAAAAACTGTTTTTT. It codes for CASRQDASIAINEKLFF. This rearrangement joins TRBV4-1 to TRBJ1-4; no reliable D call. The CDR3 contains 17 residues. Germline V gene data show CDR1 as MGHRA and CDR2 as YSYEKL.

V and J are TRBV20-1 and TRBJ2-7, with D perhaps being TRBD1 or TRBD2 (7 bases each). The CDR3 covers 16 residues. Germline CDR1 is DFQATT and CDR2 is SNEGSKA (reference sequence). V gave up 7 bases and J gave up 4 bases, with 26 bases separating them. The CDR3: CSGINPGGGGQYEQYF. CDR3 nucleotide sequence: TGCAGTGGCATAAACCCAGGGGGAGGGGGGCAGTACGAGCAGTACTTC.

The chain joins TRBV6-1 to TRBJ2-6, with 8 positions matching TRBD1. The germline gives CDR1 MNHNS, CDR2 SASEGT. V trimming: 3 bases; J trimming: 0 bases; junction bases outside the gene matches: 1. This CDR3 is built from 16 residues. The DNA for the CDR3 is TGTGCCAGCAGTGACGGACAGGGCTCTGGGGCCAACGTCCTGACTTTC. Its protein is CASSDGQGSGANVLTF.

As concerns this clonotype: Relative to the germline gene, one junction end is altered; a read error may explain this. The chain has TRBV11-2 and TRBJ2-7; 7 bases are shared with TRBD1. Germline V gene sequence: CDR1 SGHAT, CDR2 FQNNGV. This CDR3 region has 12 residues. CDR3 DNA sequence: TGTGCCAGCCTCCTCGGACAGGCCGTCTCAGTATTC. The encoded protein is CASLLGQAVSVF.

In regard to this clonotype: This CDR3 fails to terminate in the conserved phenylalanine or tryptophan, so it likely reflects a read error. The rearrangement joins TRBV11-2 to TRBJ2-1; no clear D gene. The V gene lost 5 bases and the J gene lost 9 bases, with 17 bases spanning the gap. CDR1 is SGHAT and CDR2 is FQNNGV in the germline V gene. This CDR3 comprises 14 residues. The CDR3 here is CASSPHAGEAEQFS. Written as DNA, the CDR3 is TGTGCCAGCAGCCCCCATGCTGGAGAGGCTGAGCAGTTCTCC.

The chain links TRBV20-1 to TRBJ1-3, with D maybe TRBD1 (6 bases). Germline values: CDR1 DFQATT, CDR2 SNEGSKA (reference sequence). The length of the CDR3 is 14 residues. The V gene lost 1 base and the J gene lost 2 bases, with 9 bases spanning the gap. CDR3 sequence (DNA): TGCAGTGCTAGAGCAGGGGTCCCTGGAAACACCATATATTTT. Its protein product is CSARAGVPGNTIYF.

The V gene is TRBV7-9, the J gene TRBJ2-4; D ambiguous. With 5 bases removed from V and 12 bases from J, the gap between germline ends came to 26 bases. Per germline, CDR1 SEHNR and CDR2 FQNEAQ (reference sequence). The CDR3 is made up of 16 amino acids. CDR3 DNA sequence: TGTGCCAGCAGCCCCGGATGTGACCACATCCCTTACACTCAGTACTTC. This encodes CASSPGCDHIPYTQYF.

The chain is built from TRBV11-2 and TRBJ2-2; 9 nucleotides line up with TRBD2. The CDR3 covers 16 residues. The germline CDR1 and CDR2 sequences are SGHAT and FQNNGV. As DNA, the CDR3 is TGTTCAAGCAGCTTCCAGCGGGGGGTGGGAACCGGGGAGCTGTTTTTT. It is translated as CSSSFQRGVGTGELFF. Full variable domain (missing parts from reference TRBV11-2 and TRBJ2-2): EAGVAQSPRYKIIEKRQSVAFWCNPISGHATLYWYQQILGQGPKLLIQFQNNGVVDDSQLPKDRFSAERLKGVDSTLKIQPAKLEDSAVYLCSSSFQRGVGTGELFFGEGSRLTVL.

Note on this clonotype: One junction end disagrees with the germline gene, perhaps due to a read error. The chain combines TRBV29-1 with TRBJ2-1; no reliable D call. This CDR3 contains 11 residues. The germline V gene has CDR1 SQVTM and CDR2 ANQGSEA. The CDR3 loop is CSVLMEYEQLF. For the CDR3, the DNA is TGCAGCGTTCTGATGGAGTATGAGCAGCTCTTC.

On this clonotype: Germline is not matched at one junction end, which may reflect a read error. The V and J genes are TRBV11-1 and TRBJ2-7; tentative D call: TRBD1 (5 bases). This CDR3 has 16 residues. In germline, CDR1 is SGHAT, CDR2 FQDESV (reference sequence). The DNA for the CDR3 is TGTGCCAGCAGCTTAGCGCGTCTGGGCAAGGGGTACAAGCACTACTTC. Its translation is CASSLARLGKGYKHYF.

A remark on this clonotype: A read error may produce the germline difference seen at one junction end. The genes are TRBV11-2 and TRBJ1-1; D uncertain. The germline gives CDR1 SGHAT, CDR2 FQNNGV. The CDR3 extends over 14 amino acids. CDR3 protein: CASSFGGSDTEPFF. The CDR3 nucleotides are TGTGCCAGCAGCTTCGGCGGGAGCGACACTGAACCTTTCTTT.